Below are 30 T cell receptor beta chains sequenced from a single sample in a study of cytotoxic CD8 clonotypes in ibrutinib-treated CLL. The data were produced by immunoSEQ multiplex PCR, yet TCRdb's version contains in-frame clones alone and is incomplete. The table lists around 77,000 clones, around 82% of them singletons, with 7.5% to 9.5% in the top ten. The sample was PBMCs, taken at disease progression, from a patient treated with ibrutinib. Every receptor here comes from a human donor with chronic lymphocytic leukemia.

The chain uses TRBV7-9 and TRBJ2-7, with TRBD1 identical over 7 bases. Trimming removed 0 bases from V and 4 bases from J; junction bases left unmatched: 0. This CDR3 has 13 residues. In germline, CDR1 is SEHNR, CDR2 FQNEAQ (reference sequence). The CDR3 loop is CASSLATGYEQYF. In DNA, the CDR3 is TGTGCCAGCAGCTTAGCGACAGGGTACGAGCAGTACTTC.

This chain joins TRBV5-1 and TRBJ1-2; no firm D call. Germline lookup yields CDR1 SGHRS and CDR2 YFSETQ. The CDR3 is made up of 16 amino acids. Trimming shortened V by 3 bases and J by 2 bases, and 17 bases separated the two germline ends. This CDR3 is CASSYEAGPGNYGYTF. DNA for the CDR3: TGCGCCAGCAGCTATGAGGCGGGTCCCGGGAACTATGGCTACACCTTC.

The chain combines TRBV30 with TRBJ2-5; no reliable D call. The germline CDR1 and CDR2 sequences are GTSNPN and SVGIG (reference sequence). Trimming cost V 2 bases and J 4 bases, with 11 bases left between them. The length of the CDR3 is 13 residues. This CDR3 is CAWSPLTGETQYF. The CDR3 DNA sequence: TGTGCCTGGAGTCCCCTAACGGGAGAGACCCAGTACTTC. Based on the CDR3 plus reference TRBV30 and TRBJ2-5, the full variable domain is SQTIHQWPATLVQPVGSPLSLECTVEGTSNPNLYWYRQAAGRGLQLLFYSVGIGQISSEVPQNLSASRPQDRQFILSSKKLLLSDSGFYLCAWSPLTGETQYFGPGTRLLVL.

J is TRBJ2-1 and V is TRBV5-4; the match to TRBD2 covers 8 bases. CDR3 length: 15 amino acids. The V and J ends lost 2 bases and 3 bases, in that order; junction bases with no gene match: 4. CDR1 is SGHNT and CDR2 is YYREEE in the germline V gene (reference sequence). The CDR3 is CASSFGREVYNEQFF. The CDR3 DNA sequence: TGTGCCAGCAGCTTTGGGCGGGAGGTCTACAATGAGCAGTTCTTC.

The J gene is TRBJ2-5, the V gene TRBV29-1, with 7 bases identical to TRBD2. In germline, CDR1 is SQVTM, CDR2 ANQGSEA. With V trimmed by 3 bases and J by 0 bases, 7 bases remained unmatched. The CDR3 has 15 amino acids. CDR3 residues: CSVEGGLIYQETQYF. The CDR3 DNA reads TGCAGCGTTGAGGGGGGACTAATATACCAAGAGACCCAGTACTTC.

There are a few counts of this clone. V and J are TRBV5-8 and TRBJ2-1, with 7 positions matching TRBD2. The CDR3 is 12 amino acids. Germline loops: CDR1 SGHTS, CDR2 YDEGEE. The ends lost 6 bases at V and 9 bases at J; junction bases unmatched: 6. CDR3 DNA sequence: TGTGCCAGCACCCTCCGGGAGGCTGAGCAGTTCTTC. It yields the protein CASTLREAEQFF.

This clone was seen more than once but under ten times. This sequence joins TRBV6-5 and TRBJ1-5, with 8 bases lining up with TRBD1. Germline trimming cut 9 bases from V and 5 bases from J; bases unmatched to any gene: 3. This CDR3 comprises 12 residues. CDR1 MNHEY and CDR2 SVGAGI come from the germline V gene. CDR3 DNA: TGTGCCAGTCACAGGGGGGATCAGCCCCAGCATTTT. Translating gives CASHRGDQPQHF.

This clone has a single count. The J gene is TRBJ2-7, the V gene TRBV10-3, with 8 bases identical to TRBD1. The CDR3 is made up of 14 amino acids. Trimming at V came to 6 bases and at J to 1 base, leaving 5 bases not matched to a gene. CDR1 ENHRY and CDR2 SYGVKD come from the germline V gene. CDR3 sequence reads: CAISRQGSSYEQYF. For the CDR3, the DNA is TGTGCCATCAGCAGACAGGGGTCTTCCTACGAGCAGTACTTC.

This chain uses TRBV23-1 with TRBJ2-2; D not certain. TRBV23-1 is an ORF for which the function is uncertain. The CDR3 is made up of 14 amino acids. The V and J ends lost 1 base and 7 bases respectively, with 10 bases between them. CDR3 sequence (DNA): TGCGCCAGCAGTCAATATCATTCTTGCGGGGAGCTGTTTTTT. It yields the protein CASSQYHSCGELFF.

The chain joins TRBV30 to TRBJ2-2; no firm D call. This CDR3 is 13 amino acids long. CDR1 GTSNPN and CDR2 SVGIG come from the germline V gene (reference sequence). Trimming cost V 3 bases and J 5 bases, with 10 bases left between them. The CDR3 spells CAWRTRRTGELFF. CDR3 nucleotide sequence: TGTGCCTGGAGGACAAGACGAACCGGGGAGCTGTTTTTT.

The chain is built from TRBV11-2 and TRBJ1-2; 11 bases line up with TRBD1. Germline V gene sequence: CDR1 SGHAT, CDR2 FQNNGV. This CDR3 spans 13 amino acids. After removal of 0 bases from V and 12 bases from J, the junction contained 3 bases not matched to a gene. This CDR3 is CASSLDRTGGHTF. CDR3 in DNA: TGTGCCAGCAGCTTAGATCGGACAGGGGGCCACACCTTC.

The chain has TRBV30 and TRBJ1-2; D possibly corresponds to TRBD1 (6 bases). This CDR3 is 13 amino acids long. The germline V gene has CDR1 GTSNPN and CDR2 SVGIG (reference sequence). Trimming cost V 6 bases and J 7 bases, with 18 bases left between them. As DNA, the CDR3 is TGTGCCTGTCAACAGGGCGCCGCCGGTGGCTACACCTTC. Residues: CACQQGAAGGYTF.

The chain uses TRBV2 and TRBJ2-2; D is ambiguous. Trimming cost V 7 bases and J 7 bases, with 7 bases left between them. The germline CDR1 and CDR2 sequences are SNHLY and FYNNEI. The CDR3 contains 11 residues. In DNA form, the CDR3 reads TGTGCCAGCAATGGGGTCGGGGAGCTGTTTTTT. Translation: CASNGVGELFF.

The V and J genes are TRBV7-6 and TRBJ2-1, with 7 bases lining up with TRBD2. Germline-derived CDR1 and CDR2 are SGHVS and FNYEAQ. The V and J ends lost 1 base and 7 bases, in that order; junction bases with no gene match: 13. CDR3 length equals 17 residues. The CDR3 reads CASSLGLRGRSGNEQFF. CDR3 bases: TGTGCCAGCAGCTTAGGTCTCCGCGGGAGATCGGGTAATGAGCAGTTCTTC.

The rearrangement uses TRBV6-1 and TRBJ1-4; D is uncertain. The CDR3 runs to 15 residues. V lost 3 bases, J lost 3 bases, and 11 bases lay in between. From germline, CDR1 is MNHNS and CDR2 SASEGT. In DNA, the CDR3 is TGTGCCAGCAGTGATTTTGCGGGATCTAATGAAAAACTGTTTTTT. This codes for CASSDFAGSNEKLFF.

The CDR3: CASRPVAGPYNEQFF. CDR3 DNA sequence: TGCGCCAGCAGACCCGTAGCGGGACCCTACAATGAGCAGTTCTTC. V gene TRBV5-1 combines with J gene TRBJ2-1, with 8 bases matching TRBD2. The V gene's germline CDR1 is SGHRS and CDR2 YFSETQ. The CDR3 length is 15 residues. The ends lost 5 bases at V and 2 bases at J; junction bases unmatched: 6.

J is TRBJ1-4 and V is TRBV12-5; D ambiguous. The CDR3 spans 17 residues. CDR1 is LGHNT, CDR2 FRNRAP, per germline. Deletions cut 0 bases from V and 6 bases from J, with 17 bases between. CDR3 amino acids: CASGLVLPGRSYEKLFF. The DNA for the CDR3 is TGTGCTAGTGGTTTGGTACTACCGGGCAGATCTTATGAAAAACTGTTTTTT.

In this sample, this clone turned up once. The J gene is TRBJ2-3, the V gene TRBV14, with 9 bases lining up with TRBD2. The CDR3 has 13 residues. Trimming removed 1 base from V and 14 bases from J; junction bases left unmatched: 7. CDR1 and CDR2 (germline): SGHDN, FVKESK. The CDR3 sequence: CASSQGRSSGRYF. The CDR3 DNA is TGTGCCAGCAGCCAAGGGAGGAGTAGCGGGAGGTATTTT.

As for this clone: Other DNA sequences in the sample encode the same CDR3. The CDR3 DNA sequence: TGCGCCAGCAGCCCACAGGGGGCCTATGGCTACACCTTC. This translates into CASSPQGAYGYTF. This sequence joins TRBV10-2 and TRBJ1-2; 9 bases are a match to TRBD1. Germline-derived CDR1 and CDR2 are WSHSY and SAAADI. The CDR3 spans 13 residues. V shed 6 bases, J shed 4 bases, and the junction held 3 bases outside the gene matches.

The chain carries TRBV2 and TRBJ2-4; 9 bases are a match to TRBD1. The length of the CDR3 is 15 residues. Trimming took 6 bases from V and 6 from J; bases not matched to a gene: 9. Looked up from germline, CDR1 is SNHLY and CDR2 is FYNNEI. This chain's CDR3 is CASRMDRGRGNIQYF. DNA for the CDR3: TGTGCCAGCAGAATGGACAGGGGAAGGGGAAACATTCAGTACTTC. The variable domain in full, completed from reference TRBV2 and TRBJ2-4, reads EPEVTQTPSHQVTQMGQEVILRCVPISNHLYFYWYRQILGQKVEFLVSFYNNEISEKSEIFDDQFSVERPDGSNFTLKIRSTKLEDSAMYFCASRMDRGRGNIQYFGAGTRLSVL.

This chain connects TRBV18 to TRBJ2-7; TRBD1 is a possible D gene (6 bases). Germline CDR1 and CDR2: KGHSH and LQKENI. The CDR3 extends over 14 amino acids. With 0 bases removed from V and 4 bases from J, the gap between germline ends came to 10 bases. The CDR3 DNA reads as TGTGCCAGCTCACCACCGGACAGAAAATACGAGCAGTACTTC. Protein: CASSPPDRKYEQYF.

V usage is TRBV29-1 and J usage is TRBJ2-2; weak D call: TRBD2 (6 bases). The V end was cut by 3 bases, the J end by 0 bases, with 8 bases between. The CDR3 contains 14 residues. The germline CDR1 and CDR2 sequences are SQVTM and ANQGSEA. The CDR3 DNA reads as TGCAGCGTTGAGGAGGGCGCGAACACCGGGGAGCTGTTTTTT. It encodes CSVEEGANTGELFF.

The chain uses TRBV28 and TRBJ2-2; a possible D gene is TRBD2 (5 bases). There are 13 residues in the CDR3. The germline CDR1 and CDR2 sequences are MDHEN and SYDVKM. Trimming pared 7 bases from V and 5 bases from J, leaving 11 bases between. The chain's CDR3 is CASTSAGTGELFF. The DNA for the CDR3 is TGTGCCAGCACCTCCGCGGGTACCGGGGAGCTGTTTTTT.

This clone was seen only once. The chain couples TRBV7-2 to TRBJ2-3; TRBD2 is a possible D gene (5 bases). The germline V and J ends were trimmed by 1 base and 7 bases, with 15 bases remaining between them. Germline CDR1 is SGHTA and CDR2 is FQGNSA. The CDR3 length is 15 residues. CDR3 DNA sequence: TGTGCCAGCAGCTTAGTCGGAGGCTCGGTTCATACGCAGTATTTT. This sequence encodes CASSLVGGSVHTQYF.

V is TRBV7-6 and J is TRBJ2-1; D unclear. Trimming shortened V by 5 bases and J by 0 bases, and 11 bases separated the two germline ends. The CDR3 loop spans 15 amino acids. CDR1 and CDR2 (germline): SGHVS, FNYEAQ. CDR3 DNA: TGTGCCAGCAGCAAAATTCCGGCCTCCTACAATGAGCAGTTCTTC. Its translation is CASSKIPASYNEQFF.

The J gene is TRBJ2-1, the V gene TRBV5-4, with 8 bases aligning to TRBD1. CDR3 length equals 15 residues. The trim removed 0 bases at V and 5 bases at J, leaving 4 bases unmatched. Germline lookup yields CDR1 SGHNT and CDR2 YYREEE (reference sequence). CDR3 in amino acids: CASSLGQGFNNEQFF. CDR3 sequence (DNA): TGTGCCAGCAGCTTGGGACAGGGGTTTAACAATGAGCAGTTCTTC.

The chain carries TRBV20-1 and TRBJ2-3; D gene uncertain. CDR1 and CDR2 from the germline V gene are DFQATT and SNEGSKA (reference sequence). The length of the CDR3 is 11 residues. Between the trimmed V and J ends, which lost 6 bases and 3 bases, there was a span of 7 bases. The CDR3 nucleotides are TGCAGTGCGAGATTGACAGATACGCAGTATTTT. Protein sequence: CSARLTDTQYF.

The chain employs TRBV7-9 and TRBJ2-5; no reliable D call. The CDR3 length is 13 residues. From germline, CDR1 is SEHNR and CDR2 FQNEAQ (reference sequence). Trimming pared 2 bases from V and 5 bases from J, leaving 9 bases between. Here the CDR3 reads CASSLRVIETQYF. CDR3 nucleotides: TGTGCCAGCAGCTTAAGGGTTATCGAGACCCAGTACTTC.

This clone was recorded a few times. V and J are TRBV27 and TRBJ1-6; D is ambiguous. CDR1 and CDR2 (germline): MNHEY, SMNVEV (reference sequence). The length of the CDR3 is 14 residues. Trimming took 2 bases from V and 7 from J, leaving 9 bases between them. CDR3 sequence: CASSLPGLNSPLHF. The CDR3 DNA is TGTGCCAGCAGTTTACCCGGGCTGAATTCACCCCTCCACTTT.

The chain links TRBV10-2 to TRBJ2-7; D ambiguous. The CDR3 is made up of 15 amino acids. Trimming shortened V by 4 bases and J by 1 base, and 14 bases separated the two germline ends. Germline loops: CDR1 WSHSY, CDR2 SAAADI. As DNA, the CDR3 is TGCGCCAGCAGTGTAGGCGTCGTAAGTTCCTACGAGCAGTACTTC. As protein: CASSVGVVSSYEQYF.